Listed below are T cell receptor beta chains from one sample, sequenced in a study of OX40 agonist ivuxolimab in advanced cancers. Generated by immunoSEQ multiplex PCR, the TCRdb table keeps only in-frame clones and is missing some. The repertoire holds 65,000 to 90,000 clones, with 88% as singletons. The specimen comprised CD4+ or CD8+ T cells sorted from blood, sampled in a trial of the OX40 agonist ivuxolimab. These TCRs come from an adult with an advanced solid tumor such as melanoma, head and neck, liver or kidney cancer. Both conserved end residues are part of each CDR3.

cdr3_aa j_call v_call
CASRPGGRYEQYF TRBJ2-7 TRBV5-5
CASSSPGTYGNEQFF TRBJ2-1 TRBV28
CASKNRNTDTQYF TRBJ2-3 TRBV19
CASSSGRTTGKLFF TRBJ1-4 TRBV7-2
CASSARTGSLYEQYF TRBJ2-7 TRBV9
CASSRFWTSGRAAGTDTQYF TRBJ2-3 TRBV28
CASSLNRQGFTTNEKLFF TRBJ1-4 TRBV28
CASNAGPYNEQFF TRBJ2-1 TRBV2
CASRTSLRETQYF TRBJ2-5 TRBV28
CASSTNGGGNYGYTF TRBJ1-2 TRBV7-3
CASSVYRADGYTF TRBJ1-2 TRBV6-1